These T cell receptor beta chains were read from a single sample in a study of regulatory T cells in long-lasting Graves disease. One entry per CDR3 protein results from TCRdb running MiXCR on the multiplex PCR reads. This sample has 360,000 or so distinct CDR3 sequences; approximately 10% occur once, and the top ten carry about 19%. This same sample was also taken into another study, of T cells in Graves' hyperthyroidism and ophthalmopathy.

The specimen comprised peripheral blood mononuclear cells (PBMCs), sampled at new diagnosis, from a patient treated with antithyroid drugs. These receptors were collected from a woman aged 18-29 years with Graves disease. The CDR3 runs from the conserved cysteine through the conserved F or W. The D gene is left open where the match is weak. Not every row has a clone size; where given, it reads once, few, many or a size class.

V,size,D,J,CDR3,DNA
TRBV19,NA,TRBD1,TRBJ1-1,CASSQDRADTEAFF,TGTGCCAGTAGTCAGGACAGGGCGGATACTGAAGCTTTCTTT
TRBV11-2,many,NA,TRBJ1-1,CASKLTEKNTEAFF,TGTGCCAGCAAGTTAACAGAGAAGAACACTGAAGCTTTCTTT
TRBV28,many,NA,TRBJ2-5,CASSPQQGGETQYF,TGTGCCAGCAGTCCCCAACAGGGAGGAGAGACCCAGTACTTC
TRBV3-1,many,TRBD1,TRBJ1-6,CASSQVHRGKSTPLHF,TGTGCCAGCAGCCAAGTCCACAGGGGAAAGTCGACACCCCTCCACTTT
TRBV6-9,many,NA,TRBJ1-2,CASSYSNPGHYGYTF,TGTGCCAGCAGTTACTCGAACCCGGGACACTATGGCTACACCTTC
TRBV2,many,NA,TRBJ1-1,CASSEPDWGSMNTEAFF,TGTGCCAGCAGTGAACCGGACTGGGGTTCCATGAACACTGAAGCTTTCTTT
TRBV27,few,NA,TRBJ2-1,CASRDGLHNEQFF,TGTGCCAGCCGGGACGGACTTCACAATGAGCAGTTCTTC
TRBV7-3,many,NA,TRBJ2-5,CASSLTPQGETQYF,TGTGCCAGCAGCTTAACTCCCCAAGGGGAGACCCAGTACTTC
TRBV12-3/TRBV12-4,many,TRBD1,TRBJ1-1,CASSPGQVNTEAFF,TGTGCCAGCAGCCCGGGACAGGTGAACACTGAAGCTTTCTTT
TRBV11-2,many,NA,TRBJ1-1,CASRVDGTEAFF,TGTGCCAGCAGAGTGGACGGGACTGAAGCTTTCTTT
TRBV7-9,many,NA,TRBJ1-5,CASSPQAGSNNQPQHF,TGTGCCAGCAGCCCCCAGGCGGGGTCGAACAATCAGCCCCAGCATTTT
TRBV6-1,many,TRBD2,TRBJ2-7,CASSERETAYEQYF,TGTGCCAGCAGTGAGCGGGAGACTGCCTACGAGCAGTACTTC
TRBV20-1,many,NA,TRBJ2-5,CSARTSQETQYF,TGCAGTGCTAGGACATCCCAAGAGACCCAGTACTTC
TRBV2,many,NA,TRBJ2-1,CASSARASGVNEQFF,TGTGCCAGCAGTGCTAGGGCCTCAGGAGTCAATGAGCAGTTCTTC
TRBV19,NA,TRBD1,TRBJ1-1,CASSWGTGTEAFF,TGTGCCAGTAGTTGGGGGACAGGAACTGAAGCTTTCTTT
TRBV7-2,many,NA,TRBJ1-3,CASSLGRSFSGNTIYF,TGTGCCAGCAGCTTGGGACGTTCGTTCTCTGGAAACACCATATATTTT
TRBV7-9,many,TRBD2,TRBJ2-1,CASSPLGLANNEQFF,TGTGCCAGCAGCCCCCTCGGACTAGCGAACAATGAGCAGTTCTTC
TRBV19,few,NA,TRBJ2-2,CASSIVRVTGELFF,TGTGCCAGTAGTATAGTCCGCGTTACCGGGGAGCTGTTTTTT
TRBV6-5,many,NA,TRBJ2-2,CASSYHLSGPNTGELFF,TGTGCCAGCAGTTACCACCTGAGCGGCCCGAACACCGGGGAGCTGTTTTTT
TRBV20-1,many,NA,TRBJ2-1,CSAYGGLSYNEQFF,TGCAGTGCTTACGGAGGGCTCTCCTACAATGAGCAGTTCTTC
TRBV18,NA,TRBD1,TRBJ1-5,CASSPGQGERQPQHF,TGTGCCAGCTCTCCCGGACAGGGGGAGAGGCAGCCCCAGCATTTT
TRBV2,many,TRBD1,TRBJ2-3,CASSDPGQGSRDTQYF,TGTGCCAGCAGTGACCCGGGACAGGGGAGTAGGGATACGCAGTATTTT
TRBV3-1,many,NA,TRBJ2-3,CASSQGRTGTQYF,TGTGCCAGCAGCCAAGGCAGAACGGGTACGCAGTATTTT
TRBV20-1,many,TRBD2,TRBJ2-7,CSARSSGRSYEQYF,TGCAGTGCTCGGTCTAGCGGGAGATCTTACGAGCAGTACTTC
TRBV27,many,NA,TRBJ2-5,CASSTPSGRTQYF,TGTGCCAGCAGTACGCCCTCGGGTCGTACCCAGTACTTC
TRBV6-1,many,NA,TRBJ2-1,CASLLSMTASYNEQFF,TGTGCCAGCCTTCTCTCCATGACAGCATCCTACAATGAGCAGTTCTTC
TRBV4-3,many,NA,TRBJ2-1,CASGPSWEELRDEQFF,TGCGCCAGCGGCCCGTCTTGGGAGGAACTAAGGGATGAGCAGTTCTTC